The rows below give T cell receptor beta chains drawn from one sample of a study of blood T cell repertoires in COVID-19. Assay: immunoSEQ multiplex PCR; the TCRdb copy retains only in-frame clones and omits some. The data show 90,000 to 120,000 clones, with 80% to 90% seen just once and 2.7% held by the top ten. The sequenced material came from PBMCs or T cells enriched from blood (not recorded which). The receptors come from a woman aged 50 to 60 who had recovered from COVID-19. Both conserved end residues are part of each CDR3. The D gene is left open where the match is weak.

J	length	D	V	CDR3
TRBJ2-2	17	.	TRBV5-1	CASSLSTSSALGGELFF
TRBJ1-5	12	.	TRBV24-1	CATSDVNQPQHF
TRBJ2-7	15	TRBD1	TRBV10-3	CAISGLWGQGYEQYF
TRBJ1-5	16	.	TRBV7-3	CASSLMGGGIGQPQHF
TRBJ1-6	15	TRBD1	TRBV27	CASSFVGGTGSPLHF
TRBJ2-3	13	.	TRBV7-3	CASSGGRPDTQYF
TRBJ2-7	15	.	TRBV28	CASSLSGRSAYEQYF
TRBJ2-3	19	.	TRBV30	CAWSVIIAPGRTSTDTQYF
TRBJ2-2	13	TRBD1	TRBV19	CASTLTGLGELFF
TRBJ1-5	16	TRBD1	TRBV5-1	CASSSEQGAQVQPQHF
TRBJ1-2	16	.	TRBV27	CASSQFDRNGDYGYTF
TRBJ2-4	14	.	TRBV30	CAWSVPGGGNIQYF
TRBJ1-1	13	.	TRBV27	CASSPPSREEAFF
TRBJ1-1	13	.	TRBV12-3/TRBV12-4	CASSLGQNLEAFF
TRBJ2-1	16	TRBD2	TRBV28	CASTQTSGRARNEQFF
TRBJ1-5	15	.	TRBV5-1	CASSLPLASGQPQHF
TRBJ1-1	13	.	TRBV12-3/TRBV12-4	CASSFSGGTEAFF
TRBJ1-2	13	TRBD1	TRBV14	CASSPGTVNGYTF
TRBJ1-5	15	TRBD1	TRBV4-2	CASSQDGTALIDQHF
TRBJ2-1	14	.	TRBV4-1	CASSLPPGPAEQFF
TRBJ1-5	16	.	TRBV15	CATSRDLGGLYQPQHF
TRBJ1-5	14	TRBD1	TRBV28	CASSPTGDNQPQHF
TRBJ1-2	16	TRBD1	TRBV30	CAWRDQGAARNYGYTF
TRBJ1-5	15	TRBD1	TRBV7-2	CASSLAGQLNQPQHF
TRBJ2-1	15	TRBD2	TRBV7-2	CASSLATGGYNEQFF
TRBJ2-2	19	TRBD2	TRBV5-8	CASSLPGLAHFLLTGELFF
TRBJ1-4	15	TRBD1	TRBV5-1	CASSLTGTGGEKLFF
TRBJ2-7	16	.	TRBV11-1	CASSLVASASLYEQYF
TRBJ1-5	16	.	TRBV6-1	CASSEESGDGNQPQHF
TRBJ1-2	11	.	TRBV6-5	CASSPGGGYTF
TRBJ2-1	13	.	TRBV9	CASSTSTANEQFF
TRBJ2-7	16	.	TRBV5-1	CASSLDRVTGGAVQYF
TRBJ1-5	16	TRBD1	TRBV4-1	CASSQEEGARGQPQHF
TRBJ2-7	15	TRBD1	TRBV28	CASSAFDRGAYEQYF
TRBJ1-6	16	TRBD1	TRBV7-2	CASSLTFTGVNSPLHF
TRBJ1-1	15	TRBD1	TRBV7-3	CASSLTTGAAAEAFF
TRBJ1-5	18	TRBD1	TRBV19	CASRKPGQGVDSNQPQHF
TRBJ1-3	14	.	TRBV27	CASSLGGRADTIYF
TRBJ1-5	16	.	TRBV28	CASRPRRGIGNQPQHF
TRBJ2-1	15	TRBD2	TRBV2	CASGWTSGGGSEQFF
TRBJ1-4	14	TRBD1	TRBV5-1	CASKLQVQGEKLFF
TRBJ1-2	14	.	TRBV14	CASSQGATGSGYTF
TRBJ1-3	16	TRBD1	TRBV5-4	CASSLGSTGGGNTIYF
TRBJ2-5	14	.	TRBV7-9	CASSFQGLQETQYF
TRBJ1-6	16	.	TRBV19	CASSRTLSSYNSPLHF
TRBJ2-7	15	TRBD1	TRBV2	CASSSVTGGKYEQYF
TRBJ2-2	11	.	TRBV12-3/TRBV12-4	CDSSSAGGLFF